Sequencing of this TCR beta chain was carried out in a study of shared clonotypes between healthy human individuals. General study findings and limits: Clonotype sharing among donors, it was expected, would be affected by sequencing depth.

The CDR3 is made up of 16 amino acids. CDR1 and CDR2 from the germline V gene are SGHDT and YYEEEE. Trimming took 2 bases from V and 4 from J, leaving 17 bases between them. To note about this clone: Its antigen is not known.

Sorted-subset replicate PCRs used around 200 ng of genomic DNA. This amount corresponded to some 30,000 T cell genomes. The method was immunoSEQ multiplex PCR; TCRdb's version includes in-frame clones alone and lacks a portion of them. The repertoire holds some 1 million clones, with about 80% as singletons. What was sequenced was memory CD4+ T cells sorted from blood. Subset denoted: CD45RA-negative fraction. The TCR sequence derives from a man between 18 and 35 years old in good health. The chain recombines TRBV5-6 with TRBJ2-3, with D possibly TRBD1 on 5 matching bases. The CDR3 nucleotides are TGTGCCAGCAGCTTTGGACGGCGGTGGGGCGCAGATACGCAGTATTTT. Protein: CASSFGRRWGADTQYF. Complete variable domain (other parts from reference TRBV5-6 and TRBJ2-3): DAGVTQSPTHLIKTRGQQVTLRCSPKSGHDTVSWYQQALGQGPQFIFQYYEEEERQRGNFPDRFSGHQFPNYSSELNVNALLLGDSALYLCASSFGRRWGADTQYFGPGTRLTVL.